This TCR beta chain emerged from a study of cytomegalovirus exposure and HLA in healthy donors. CDR1 is SGHVS and CDR2 is FQNEAQ in the germline V gene. V was trimmed by 4 bases and J by 3 bases, leaving 18 bases between them. The CDR3 is 16 amino acids. Findings and caveats of the study: According to a subsequent analysis, TCR clusters identified in the first cohort showed a tendency to co-occur across the approximately 130 validation repertoires. Many donors shared some public TCRs, even though most TCR sequences were rare.

Sequencing was performed with immunoSEQ multiplex PCR; in TCRdb, only in-frame clones are kept and a portion is missing. The sample consists of a few hundred thousand clones, 70% to 90% of them appearing once. This clone was counted a single time. Its antigen is currently unknown. This receptor was obtained from a woman aged 18-29 years in good health and CMV-seronegative. Input material: PBMCs. The chain carries TRBV7-8 and TRBJ2-5; maybe TRBD1 (5 bases). The CDR3 loop is CASSSPLGLGEETQYF. In DNA form, the CDR3 reads TGTGCCAGCAGCTCCCCCCTGGGGCTAGGGGAAGAGACCCAGTACTTC.